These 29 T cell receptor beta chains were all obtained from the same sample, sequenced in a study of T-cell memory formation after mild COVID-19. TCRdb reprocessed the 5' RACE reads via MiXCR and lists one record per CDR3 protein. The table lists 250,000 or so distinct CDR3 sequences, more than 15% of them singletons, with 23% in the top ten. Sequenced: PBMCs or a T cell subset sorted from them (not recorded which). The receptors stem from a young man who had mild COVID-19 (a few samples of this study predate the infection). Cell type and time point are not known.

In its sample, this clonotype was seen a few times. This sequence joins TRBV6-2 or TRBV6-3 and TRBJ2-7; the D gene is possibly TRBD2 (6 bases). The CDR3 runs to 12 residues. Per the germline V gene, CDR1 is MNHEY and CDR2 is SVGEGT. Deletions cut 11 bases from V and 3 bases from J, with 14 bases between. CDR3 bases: TGTGCCGCAGGGAGGAGGGTCTACGAGCAGTACTTC. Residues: CAAGRRVYEQYF.

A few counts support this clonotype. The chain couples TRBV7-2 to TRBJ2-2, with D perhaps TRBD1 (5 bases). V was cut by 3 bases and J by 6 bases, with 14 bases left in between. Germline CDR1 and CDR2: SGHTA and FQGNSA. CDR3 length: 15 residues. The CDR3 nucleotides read TGTGCCAGCAGCTTTCCTACCAGGGTACCCGGGGAGCTGTTTTTT. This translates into CASSFPTRVPGELFF.

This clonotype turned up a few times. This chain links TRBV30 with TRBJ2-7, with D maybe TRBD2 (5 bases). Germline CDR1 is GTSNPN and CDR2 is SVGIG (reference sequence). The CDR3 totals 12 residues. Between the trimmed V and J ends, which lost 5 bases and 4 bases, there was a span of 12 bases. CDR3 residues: CAWAGMGYEQYF. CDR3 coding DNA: TGTGCCTGGGCCGGGATGGGATACGAGCAGTACTTC. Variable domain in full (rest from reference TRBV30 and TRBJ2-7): SQTIHQWPATLVQPVGSPLSLECTVEGTSNPNLYWYRQAAGRGLQLLFYSVGIGQISSEVPQNLSASRPQDRQFILSSKKLLLSDSGFYLCAWAGMGYEQYFGPGTRLTVT.

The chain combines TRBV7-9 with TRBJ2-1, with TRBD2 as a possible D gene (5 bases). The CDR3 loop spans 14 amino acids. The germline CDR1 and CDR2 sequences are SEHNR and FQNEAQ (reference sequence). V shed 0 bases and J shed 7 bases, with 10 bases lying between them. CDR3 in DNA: TGTGCCAGCAGCTTAGCTCGGGGAAGGAATGAGCAGTTCTTC. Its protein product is CASSLARGRNEQFF.

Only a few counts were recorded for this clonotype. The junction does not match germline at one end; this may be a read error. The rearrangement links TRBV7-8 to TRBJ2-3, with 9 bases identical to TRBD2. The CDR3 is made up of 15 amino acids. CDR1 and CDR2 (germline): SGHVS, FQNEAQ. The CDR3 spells CASTLAGERADTQYF. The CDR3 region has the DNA TGTGCCAGCACCTTAGCGGGGGAAAGGGCAGATACGCAGTATTTT.

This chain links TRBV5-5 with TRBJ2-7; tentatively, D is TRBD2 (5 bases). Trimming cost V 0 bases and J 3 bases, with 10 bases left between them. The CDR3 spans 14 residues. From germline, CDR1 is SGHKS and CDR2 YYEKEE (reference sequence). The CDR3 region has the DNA TGTGCCAGCAGCTTGGTCCAGCGGAGCTACGAGCAGTACGTC. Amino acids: CASSLVQRSYEQYV.

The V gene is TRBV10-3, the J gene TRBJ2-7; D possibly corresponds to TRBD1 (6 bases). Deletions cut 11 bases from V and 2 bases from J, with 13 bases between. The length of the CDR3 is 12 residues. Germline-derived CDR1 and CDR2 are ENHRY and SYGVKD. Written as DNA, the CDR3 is TGTGCCGGGTACAGGGTACCCTACGAGCAGTACGTC. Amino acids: CAGYRVPYEQYV.

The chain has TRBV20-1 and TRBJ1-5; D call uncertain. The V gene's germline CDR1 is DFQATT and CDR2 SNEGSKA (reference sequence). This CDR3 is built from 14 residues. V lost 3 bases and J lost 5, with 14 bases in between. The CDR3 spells CSASNQEAYQPQHF. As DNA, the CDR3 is TGCAGTGCTAGCAACCAGGAGGCGTATCAGCCCCAGCATTTT.

CDR3 loop: CASSQIAGGSGDTQYF. The CDR3 DNA reads as TGTGCCAGCAGCCAAATAGCGGGGGGCAGCGGAGATACGCAGTATTTT. The V gene is TRBV4-2, the J gene TRBJ2-3; 10 bases map to TRBD2. Trimming cost V 2 bases and J 5 bases; bases outside gene matches: 7. This CDR3 spans 16 amino acids. CDR1 is LGHNA, CDR2 YNFKEQ, per germline.

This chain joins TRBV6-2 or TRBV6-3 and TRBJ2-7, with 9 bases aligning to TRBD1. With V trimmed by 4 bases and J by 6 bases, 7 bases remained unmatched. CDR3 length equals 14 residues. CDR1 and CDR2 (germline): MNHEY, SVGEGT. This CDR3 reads CASSSGTGLSEQYF. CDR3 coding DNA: TGTGCCAGCAGTTCCGGGACAGGGCTGTCCGAGCAGTACTTC.

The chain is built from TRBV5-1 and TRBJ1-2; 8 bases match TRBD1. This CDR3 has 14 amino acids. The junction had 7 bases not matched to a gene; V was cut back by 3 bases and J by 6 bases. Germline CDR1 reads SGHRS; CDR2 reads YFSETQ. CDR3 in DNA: TGCGCCAGCAGCTCCGGGACAGGACGTGATGGCTACACCTTC. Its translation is CASSSGTGRDGYTF.

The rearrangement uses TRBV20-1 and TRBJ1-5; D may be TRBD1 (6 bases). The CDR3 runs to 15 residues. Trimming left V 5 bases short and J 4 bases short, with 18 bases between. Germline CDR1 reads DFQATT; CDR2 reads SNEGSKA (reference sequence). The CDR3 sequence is CSAPQPRGGNQPQHF. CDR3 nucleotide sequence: TGCAGTGCTCCCCAACCCAGGGGTGGAAATCAGCCCCAGCATTTT.

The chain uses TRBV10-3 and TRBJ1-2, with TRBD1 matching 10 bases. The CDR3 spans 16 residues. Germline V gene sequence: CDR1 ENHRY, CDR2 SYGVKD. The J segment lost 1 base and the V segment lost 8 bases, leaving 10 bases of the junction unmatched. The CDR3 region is CAIGGTGAPINYGYTF. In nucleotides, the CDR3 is TGTGCCATCGGAGGGACAGGGGCCCCTATTAACTATGGCTACACCTTC.

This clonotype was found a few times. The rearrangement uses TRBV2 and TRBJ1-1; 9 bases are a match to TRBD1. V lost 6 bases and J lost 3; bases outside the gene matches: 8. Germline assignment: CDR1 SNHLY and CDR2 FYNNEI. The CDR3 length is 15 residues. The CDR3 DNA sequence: TGTGCCAGCAGGGACCACAGGGGGCTGTACACTGAAGCTTTCTTT. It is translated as CASRDHRGLYTEAFF.

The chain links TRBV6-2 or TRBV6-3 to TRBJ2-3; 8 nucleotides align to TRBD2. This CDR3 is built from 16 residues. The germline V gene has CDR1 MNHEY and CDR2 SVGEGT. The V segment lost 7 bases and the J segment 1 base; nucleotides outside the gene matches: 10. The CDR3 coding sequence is TGTGCCAGCACTCCATGGCGCGGGGGGCGCACAGATACGCAGTATTTT. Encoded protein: CASTPWRGGRTDTQYF.

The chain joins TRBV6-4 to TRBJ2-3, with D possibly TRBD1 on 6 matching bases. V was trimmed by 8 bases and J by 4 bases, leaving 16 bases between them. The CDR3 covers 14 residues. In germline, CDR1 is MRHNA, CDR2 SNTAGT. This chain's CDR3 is CASGSDPGADTQYF. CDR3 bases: TGTGCCAGCGGCTCTGACCCAGGGGCAGATACGCAGTATTTT.

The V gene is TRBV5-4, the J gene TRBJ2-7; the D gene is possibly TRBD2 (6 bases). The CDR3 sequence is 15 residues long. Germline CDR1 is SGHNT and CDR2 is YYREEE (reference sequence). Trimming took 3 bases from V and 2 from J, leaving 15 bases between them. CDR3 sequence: CASSWGVEATYEQYF. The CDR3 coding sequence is TGTGCCAGCAGCTGGGGGGTTGAGGCCACCTACGAGCAGTACTTC.

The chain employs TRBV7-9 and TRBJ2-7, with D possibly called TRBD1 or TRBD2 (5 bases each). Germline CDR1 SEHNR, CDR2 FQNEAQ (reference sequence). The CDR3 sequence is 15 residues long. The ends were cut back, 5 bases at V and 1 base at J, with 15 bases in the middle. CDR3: CASSLGRQRSYEQYF. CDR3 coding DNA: TGTGCCAGCAGCCTAGGGAGACAGCGATCCTACGAGCAGTACTTC.

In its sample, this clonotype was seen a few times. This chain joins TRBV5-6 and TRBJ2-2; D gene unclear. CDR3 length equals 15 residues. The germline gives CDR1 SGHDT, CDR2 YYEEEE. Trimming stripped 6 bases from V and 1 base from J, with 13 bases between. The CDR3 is CASNKPSGNTGELFF. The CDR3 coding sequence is TGTGCCAGCAACAAACCCAGTGGGAACACCGGGGAGCTGTTTTTT.

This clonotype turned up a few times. CDR3 residues: CSVALGQTANEKLFF. CDR3 nucleotide sequence: TGCAGCGTGGCACTGGGACAGACCGCTAATGAAAAACTGTTTTTT. The rearrangement joins TRBV29-1 to TRBJ1-4; 7 bases agree with TRBD1. The V and J ends lost 6 bases and 3 bases, in that order; junction bases with no gene match: 10. Germline assignment: CDR1 SQVTM and CDR2 ANQGSEA. The CDR3 sequence is 15 residues long.

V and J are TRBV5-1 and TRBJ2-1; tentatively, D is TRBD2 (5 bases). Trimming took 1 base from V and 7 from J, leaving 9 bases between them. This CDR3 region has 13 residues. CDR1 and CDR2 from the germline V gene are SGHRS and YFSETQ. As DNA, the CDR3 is TGCGCCAGCAGCTTGCCGGGGATGAATGAGCAGTTCTTC. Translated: CASSLPGMNEQFF.

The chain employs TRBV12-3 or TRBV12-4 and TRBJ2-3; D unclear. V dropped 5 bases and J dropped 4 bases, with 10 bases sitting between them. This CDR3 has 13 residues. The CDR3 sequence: CASSLGPSDTQYF. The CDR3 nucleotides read TGTGCCAGCAGTCTAGGACCGTCAGATACGCAGTATTTT.

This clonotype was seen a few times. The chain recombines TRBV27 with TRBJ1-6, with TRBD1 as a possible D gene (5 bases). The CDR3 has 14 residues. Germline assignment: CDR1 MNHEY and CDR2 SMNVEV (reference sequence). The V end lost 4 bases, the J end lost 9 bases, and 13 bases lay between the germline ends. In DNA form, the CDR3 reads TGTGCCAGCAGTTCCGCAGGGTGGATTTCACCCCTCCACTTT. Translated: CASSSAGWISPLHF.

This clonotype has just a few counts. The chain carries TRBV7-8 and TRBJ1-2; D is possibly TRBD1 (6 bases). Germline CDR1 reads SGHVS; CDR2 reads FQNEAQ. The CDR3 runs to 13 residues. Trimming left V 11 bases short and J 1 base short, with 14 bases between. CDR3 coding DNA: TGTGCCTCCGCATGGACAGATAACTATGGCTACACCTTC. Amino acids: CASAWTDNYGYTF.

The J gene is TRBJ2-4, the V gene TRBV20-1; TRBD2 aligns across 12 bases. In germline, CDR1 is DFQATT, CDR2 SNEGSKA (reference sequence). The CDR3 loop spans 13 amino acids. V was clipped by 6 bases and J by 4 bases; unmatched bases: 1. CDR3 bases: TGCAGTGCCGGACTAGCGGGGAAAAACATTCAGTACTTC. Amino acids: CSAGLAGKNIQYF.

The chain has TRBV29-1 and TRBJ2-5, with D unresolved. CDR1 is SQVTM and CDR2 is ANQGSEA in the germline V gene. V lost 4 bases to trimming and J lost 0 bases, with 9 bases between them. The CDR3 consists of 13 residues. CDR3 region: CSVGEPYQETQYF. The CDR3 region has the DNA TGCAGCGTTGGTGAACCCTACCAAGAGACCCAGTACTTC.

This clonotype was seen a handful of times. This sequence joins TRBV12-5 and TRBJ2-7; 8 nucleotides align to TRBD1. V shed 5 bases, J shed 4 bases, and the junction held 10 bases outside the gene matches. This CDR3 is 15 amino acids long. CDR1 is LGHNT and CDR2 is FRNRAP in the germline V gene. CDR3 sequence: CASGPWTGKAYEQYF. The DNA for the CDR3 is TGTGCTAGTGGTCCGTGGACAGGGAAGGCGTACGAGCAGTACTTC. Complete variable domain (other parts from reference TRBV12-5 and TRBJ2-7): DARVTQTPRHKVTEMGQEVTMRCQPILGHNTVFWYRQTMMQGLELLAYFRNRAPLDDSGMPKDRFSAEMPDATLATLKIQPSEPRDSAVYFCASGPWTGKAYEQYFGPGTRLTVT.

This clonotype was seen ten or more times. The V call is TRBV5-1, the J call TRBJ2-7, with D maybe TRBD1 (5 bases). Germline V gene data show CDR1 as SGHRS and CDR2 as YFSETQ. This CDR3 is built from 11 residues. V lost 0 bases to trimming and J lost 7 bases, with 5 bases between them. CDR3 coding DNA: TGCGCCAGCAGCTTGGACAGGGAGCAGTACGTC. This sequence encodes CASSLDREQYV.

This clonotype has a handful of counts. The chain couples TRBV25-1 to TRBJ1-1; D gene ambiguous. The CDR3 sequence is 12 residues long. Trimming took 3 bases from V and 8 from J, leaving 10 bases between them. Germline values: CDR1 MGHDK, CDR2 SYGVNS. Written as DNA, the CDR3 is TGTGCCAGCAGTGAGCCCCCCGGCGAAGCTTTCTTT. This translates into CASSEPPGEAFF.